The rows below give T cell receptor beta chains drawn from one sample of a study of metastatic and nonmetastatic thyroid tumors. TCRdb reprocessed the PCR reads via MiXCR. There are about 27,000 clones in the sample; roughly 15% occur only once, and less than 20% lies in the top ten. The source material was blood. The origin of the receptors is a male donor with papillary thyroid cancer or a benign thyroid nodule (not recorded which). Some clones in this sample may be carry-over from other donors' samples. The CDR3 runs from the conserved cysteine through the conserved F or W. Fields, in order: clone size, V gene, D gene, J gene, CDR3 length, CDR3 DNA, CDR3 protein. D genes are given only for firm matches. The size entry is marked missing in some rows and otherwise reads once, few, many or a size class.

medium-sized	TRBV5-1	TRBD1	TRBJ2-5	16	TGCGCCAGCAGCCCCGGGACAGGGGGTTACCAAGAGACCCAGTACTTC	CASSPGTGGYQETQYF
.	TRBV5-6	.	TRBJ1-2	14	TGTGCCAGCAGCTGGCGGGGCCCCAGGACCGGCTACACCTTC	CASSWRGPRTGYTF
many	TRBV5-4	TRBD1	TRBJ2-7	14	TGTGCCAGCAGTCCGACAGGGGGCGCATACGAGCAGTACTTC	CASSPTGGAYEQYF
many	TRBV30	.	TRBJ2-2	15	TGTGCCTGGAGTGTATTGTCTAGGAGGGCCGGGGAGCTGTTTTTT	CAWSVLSRRAGELFF
many	TRBV5-1	.	TRBJ2-1	13	TGCGCCAGCAGCTTGGCCGCGAGGAATGAGCAGTTCTTC	CASSLAARNEQFF
many	TRBV7-2	TRBD2	TRBJ2-3	17	TGTGCCAGCAGCTTTTCCGCGGGAGGTAGTGGCACAGATACGCAGTATTTT	CASSFSAGGSGTDTQYF
many	TRBV9	TRBD2	TRBJ2-3	15	TGTGCCAGCAGCCCAGCGGGGGTGGGCACAGATACGCAGTATTTT	CASSPAGVGTDTQYF
.	TRBV6-1	.	TRBJ1-2	11	TGTGCCAGTTGGGGGAGATATGGCTACACCTTC	CASWGRYGYTF
.	TRBV20-1	TRBD2	TRBJ2-1	16	TGTAGTGCGAGCCCCGTATCGGGGGGGAACTACAATGAGCAGTTCTTC	CSASPVSGGNYNEQFF
many	TRBV18	TRBD1	TRBJ1-5	15	TGTGCCAGCTCACCGGGGACAGGGAGCAATCAGCCCCAGCATTTT	CASSPGTGSNQPQHF
many	TRBV20-1	.	TRBJ1-3	13	TGCAGTGCTAGCGAGATCTCTGGAAACACCATATATTTT	CSASEISGNTIYF
many	TRBV5-1	.	TRBJ2-3	15	TGCGCCAGCAGCTTGGGCACCGTAGCCCCAGATACGCAGTATTTT	CASSLGTVAPDTQYF
many	TRBV28	.	TRBJ1-6	16	TGTGCCAGCAGTTTAGATTCGGGGCAGGGAAATTCACCCCTCCACTTT	CASSLDSGQGNSPLHF
many	TRBV5-6	.	TRBJ1-6	15	TGTGCCAGCAGTCCCTCGGGGGGTGGAAATTCACCCCTCCACTTT	CASSPSGGGNSPLHF
.	TRBV20-1	.	TRBJ1-5	16	TGCAGTGCTAGAGATTATAGGACGGGGGTTTATCAGCCCCAGCATTTT	CSARDYRTGVYQPQHF
once	TRBV7-6	.	TRBJ2-2	18	TGTGCCAGCAGCTTAGCGAGTGGGAGCGGATCGAACACCGGGGAGCTGTTTTTT	CASSLASGSGSNTGELFF
few	TRBV6-1	TRBD1	TRBJ1-6	15	TGTGCCAGCAGTGCTGGACAGGGGGCTTTTTCACCCCTCCACTTT	CASSAGQGAFSPLHF
.	TRBV11-2	.	TRBJ1-3	18	TGTGCCAGCAGCTTAACTTGGATTCTCTCCCCCGCTGGAAACACCATATATTTT	CASSLTWILSPAGNTIYF
many	TRBV5-1	.	TRBJ1-5	14	TGCGCCAGCAGTCCCGGGGGGGGCAGTCAGCCCCAGCATTTT	CASSPGGGSQPQHF
many	TRBV6-1	.	TRBJ1-4	16	TGTGCCAGCAGTTCGGACACCTGGGCAACTAATGAAAAACTGTTTTTT	CASSSDTWATNEKLFF
many	TRBV5-6	.	TRBJ1-3	12	TGTGCCAGCAGCTTGGTGGGCAACACCATATATTTT	CASSLVGNTIYF
few	TRBV6-1	.	TRBJ1-1	15	TGTGCTAGCACTGCTGGGGAGGGCTTAAGGGCTGAAGCTTTCTTT	CASTAGEGLRAEAFF
.	TRBV11-2	.	TRBJ1-1	17	TGTGCCAGCAGCTTACCTGGGGCTTTAGGCATGAACACTGAAGCTTTCTTC	CASSLPGALGMNTEAFF
many	TRBV3-1	.	TRBJ2-1	13	TGTGCCAGCAGCCAAGATCTCGCCCGGGAGCAGTTCTTC	CASSQDLAREQFF
medium-sized	TRBV5-1	TRBD1	TRBJ2-7	15	TGCGCCAGCAGCATCTTATCGGGACAGGGTGCCGAGCAGTACTTC	CASSILSGQGAEQYF
.	TRBV27	.	TRBJ1-1	15	TGTGCCAGCAGTTTGACTATTAGTTTCAACACTGAAGCTTTCTTT	CASSLTISFNTEAFF
many	TRBV28	.	TRBJ1-1	15	TGTGCCAGCATGGATCGGGGAAGGCGGAACACTGAAGCTTTCTTT	CASMDRGRRNTEAFF
many	TRBV6-6	TRBD2	TRBJ2-7	15	TGTGCCAGCAGTTACCCACGGGGGGGGGGCTACGAGCAGTACTTC	CASSYPRGGGYEQYF
many	TRBV4-1	TRBD1	TRBJ1-2	16	TGCGCCAGCAGCCAAGATCCACAGGGGGCTAAGATTAGCTACACCTTC	CASSQDPQGAKISYTF
many	TRBV4-2	TRBD2	TRBJ2-1	14	TGTGCCAGCGAATCGGTGGGAGGGTTCAATGAGCAGTTCTTC	CASESVGGFNEQFF
many	TRBV11-3	TRBD2	TRBJ2-6	16	TGTGCCAGCAGCTTAGGGGGGGGATCTGGGGCCAACGTCCTGACTTTC	CASSLGGGSGANVLTF
few	TRBV3-1	.	TRBJ2-7	12	TGTGCCAGCAGCCAAGCGGTGGGAGAGCAGTACTTC	CASSQAVGEQYF
many	TRBV12-5	TRBD1	TRBJ2-1	13	TGTGCTAGTGGTCCGGGACAGGTGGGTGAGCAGTTCTTC	CASGPGQVGEQFF
few	TRBV6-1	.	TRBJ2-7	11	TGTGCCAGCAGTCGATTGTACGAGCAGTACTTC	CASSRLYEQYF
medium-sized	TRBV15	.	TRBJ2-3	16	TGTGCCACCAGCAGAGACCAGCCCCAACCCACAGATACGCAGTATTTT	CATSRDQPQPTDTQYF
.	TRBV7-2	TRBD1	TRBJ2-7	13	TGTGCCAGCAGCTTAAACAGGGGTTACGAGCAGTACTTC	CASSLNRGYEQYF
many	TRBV9	.	TRBJ1-3	16	TGTGCCAGCAGCGGAGGTTCAGGAACTTTTGGAAACACCATATATTTT	CASSGGSGTFGNTIYF
.	TRBV28	.	TRBJ1-5	17	TGTGCCAGCAGTTTAGGGGCAGGGACTTATAGCAATCAGCCCCAGAATTTT	CASSLGAGTYSNQPQNF
many	TRBV7-7	TRBD2	TRBJ2-2	16	TGTGCCAGCAGCTTAAGCGGCGGGGGGGCCGCCGGGGAGCTGTTTTTT	CASSLSGGGAAGELFF
many	TRBV27	TRBD1	TRBJ2-1	15	TGTGCCAGCAGTTTCCGAAGGACAGGAAACAATGAGCAGTTCTTC	CASSFRRTGNNEQFF
many	TRBV7-9	.	TRBJ2-7	14	TGTGCCAGCAGCTTGGGCGGGGCCTATGGCGAGCAGTACTTC	CASSLGGAYGEQYF
many	TRBV6-1	TRBD1	TRBJ1-2	12	TGTGCCAGCAGTTCCACAGGGGAGGGCTACACCTTC	CASSSTGEGYTF
many	TRBV7-2	.	TRBJ2-5	12	TGTGCCAGCAGCTTAATGGCGGAGACCCAGTACTTC	CASSLMAETQYF
many	TRBV24-1	.	TRBJ2-7	12	TGTGCCACCAGTGATCTATCCTACGAGCAGTACTTC	CATSDLSYEQYF
many	TRBV6-1	.	TRBJ1-2	14	TGTGCCAGCAGTGACCAGACACCGAACTATGGCTACACCTTC	CASSDQTPNYGYTF